These T cell receptor beta chains were read from a single sample in a study of blood T cell repertoires in COVID-19. Sequencing used immunoSEQ multiplex PCR; TCRdb keeps in-frame clones, though not all of them. The repertoire has 200,000 to 300,000 clones, about 89% of them found once; the top ten carry around a tenth. Sequenced: peripheral blood. These receptors came from a middle-aged man who had recovered from COVID-19. The CDR3 runs from the conserved cysteine through the conserved F or W. A D gene is named only where the DNA matches it firmly. Clone size is stated in some rows and not others, as once, few, many or a class when expanded.

j_call d_call clone_size v_call cdr3_aa cdr3_nt
TRBJ2-2 TRBD1 - TRBV19 CASKTQGTGELFF TGTGCCAGTAAAACACAGGGGACCGGGGAGCTGTTTTTT
TRBJ1-2 TRBD1 - TRBV7-8 CASSHRDRGAGYTF TGTGCCAGCAGCCACCGGGACAGGGGAGCTGGCTACACCTTC
TRBJ2-1 - - TRBV27 CASSPTMERPYNEQFF TGTGCCAGCAGTCCTACTATGGAGAGACCCTACAATGAGCAGTTCTTC
TRBJ1-6 TRBD1 - TRBV14 CASSLRPGQSNSPLHF TGTGCCAGCAGCCTTCGGCCGGGACAGTCAAATTCACCCCTCCACTTT
TRBJ2-5 - few TRBV2 CATGQETQYF TGTGCCACCGGGCAAGAGACCCAGTACTTC
TRBJ2-1 - - TRBV9 CASSVRESSYNEQFF TGTGCCAGCAGCGTGAGGGAGAGCTCCTACAATGAGCAGTTCTTC
TRBJ2-7 - few TRBV6-1 CASSDIGRRYEQYF TGTGCCAGCAGTGATATAGGGAGAAGATACGAGCAGTACTTC
TRBJ2-7 TRBD2 - TRBV9 CASSPGLARLSSYEQYF TGTGCCAGCAGCCCCGGACTAGCGCGTCTCAGCTCCTACGAGCAGTACTTC
TRBJ2-7 - - TRBV7-8 CASSVGVGGSYEQYF TGTGCCAGCAGCGTCGGTGTAGGCGGCTCCTACGAGCAGTACTTC
TRBJ2-1 TRBD2 - TRBV9 CASGPAGVSNEQFF TGTGCCAGCGGACCAGCGGGAGTCAGCAATGAGCAGTTCTTC
TRBJ2-3 - - TRBV24-1 CATSDLVQDTQYF TGTGCCACCAGTGACTTAGTTCAAGATACGCAGTATTTT
TRBJ1-2 TRBD1 - TRBV5-1 CASSLDLGTEYGYTF TGCGCCAGCAGCTTGGACCTCGGGACAGAATATGGCTACACCTTC
TRBJ2-5 - - TRBV9 CASSPRPIGQETQYF TGTGCCAGCAGCCCGCGCCCAATCGGGCAAGAGACCCAGTACTTC
TRBJ2-7 - - TRBV6-2/TRBV6-3 CASSYWSGRAYEQYF TGTGCCAGCAGTTATTGGTCAGGGCGAGCCTACGAGCAGTACTTC
TRBJ1-2 - - TRBV5-8 CASSLAGGAGYGYTF TGTGCCAGCAGCTTGGCCGGGGGGGCCGGCTATGGCTACACCTTC
TRBJ1-2 - - TRBV10-3 CAISAGRLGRLGEGYTF TGTGCCATCAGCGCAGGCCGGTTGGGGAGGTTGGGAGAGGGCTACACCTTC
TRBJ2-2 - - TRBV4-2 CASSQPSTGELFF TGTGCCAGCAGCCAGCCGAGCACCGGGGAGCTGTTTTTT
TRBJ1-2 - - TRBV19 CASSLQDSPLAGYTF TGTGCCAGTAGTCTACAGGACAGCCCCCTGGCTGGCTACACCTTC
TRBJ1-2 TRBD1 - TRBV25-1 CASSELWALEGADGYTF TGTGCCAGCAGTGAATTGTGGGCGCTGGAGGGGGCTGATGGCTACACCTTC
TRBJ2-1 - once TRBV5-1 CASSLQEGFNEQFF TGCGCCAGCAGCTTACAGGAGGGGTTCAATGAGCAGTTCTTC
TRBJ2-3 TRBD2 - TRBV4-2 CASSPSGVAGITDTQYF TGTGCCAGCAGCCCAAGCGGCGTAGCGGGGATCACAGATACGCAGTATTTT
TRBJ1-2 - - TRBV19 CASSIKGYYGYTF TGTGCCAGTAGTATAAAGGGGTACTATGGCTACACCTTC
TRBJ2-7 - - TRBV6-5 CASSSSGGGSYEQYF TGTGCCAGCTCCTCGAGTGGAGGCGGGTCCTACGAGCAGTACTTC